A single sample is the source of the 2 T cell receptor beta chains below, sequenced in a study of T cell responses to AZD1222 COVID-19 vaccine. Repertoires were generated with immunoSEQ multiplex PCR, while TCRdb's copy carries only in-frame clones and drops some. The sample lists 120,000 or so clones, 85% to 95% seen once, with about 3.1% in the top ten. Sequencing used peripheral blood, obtained 28 days after the second AZD1222 dose. The receptors stem from an adult who received the AZD1222 COVID-19 vaccine.

This clone has more than one count but fewer than ten. The chain employs TRBV2 and TRBJ2-7, with 8 bases identical to TRBD1. Trimming took 8 bases from V and 1 from J; bases not matched to a gene: 10. Germline V lookup: CDR1 SNHLY, CDR2 FYNNEI. The CDR3 extends over 15 amino acids. The CDR3 region is CASWSGTGFSYEQYF. CDR3 sequence (DNA): TGTGCCAGCTGGTCGGGGACAGGTTTTTCCTACGAGCAGTACTTC.

V gene TRBV12-3 or TRBV12-4 combines with J gene TRBJ1-5; no clear D. V was pared by 2 bases and J by 5 bases, with 4 bases between. The CDR3 extends over 12 amino acids. The CDR3 sequence: CASSLMDQPQHF. The CDR3 DNA reads as TGTGCCAGCAGTTTAATGGATCAGCCCCAGCATTTT.